The 6 T cell receptor beta chains below were found in one sample sequenced in a study of cytotoxic CD8 clonotypes in ibrutinib-treated CLL. Clones were read by immunoSEQ multiplex PCR, and TCRdb kept only the in-frame ones, dropping some. The sample lists about 39,000 clones; 65% to 70% were seen once. The source material was PBMCs, sampled at disease progression, from a patient treated with ibrutinib. The receptors here all came from a human donor with chronic lymphocytic leukemia.

The chain employs TRBV5-1 and TRBJ1-2; maybe TRBD1 (5 bases). CDR3 length: 13 amino acids. The germline CDR1 and CDR2 sequences are SGHRS and YFSETQ. Deletions cut 5 bases from V and 8 bases from J, with 16 bases between. CDR3 protein: CASRLSGGTGYTF. The CDR3 DNA follows: TGCGCCAGCAGACTTTCAGGTGGGACCGGCTACACCTTC.

The rearrangement uses TRBV6-4 and TRBJ2-2; possibly TRBD2 for D (5 bases). Trimming took off 8 bases at V and 1 base at J, with 11 bases between the two ends. This CDR3 has 14 amino acids. The V gene's germline CDR1 is MRHNA and CDR2 SNTAGT. CDR3 region: CASRRTWNTGELFF. The CDR3 nucleotides read TGTGCCAGCCGGAGGACTTGGAACACCGGGGAGCTGTTTTTT.

CDR3 amino acids: CASSLALGNYEQYF. The CDR3 bases are TGTGCCAGCAGCTTAGCGCTGGGGAATTACGAGCAGTACTTC. V is TRBV7-2 and J is TRBJ2-7; D unclear. Germline assignment: CDR1 SGHTA and CDR2 FQGNSA. The length of the CDR3 is 14 residues. Trimming cost V 0 bases and J 4 bases, with 10 bases left between them.

The gene calls are TRBV7-2 and TRBJ2-6; TRBD2 might be the D (6 bases). The CDR3 runs 16 residues. V was shortened by 5 bases and J by 3 bases, with 14 bases between the two germline ends. The germline CDR1 and CDR2 sequences are SGHTA and FQGNSA. In DNA form, the CDR3 reads TGTGCCAGCAGCCCGACTAGGCCCTTTGGGGCCAACGTCCTGACTTTC. As protein: CASSPTRPFGANVLTF. The full variable domain, its missing parts supplied by reference TRBV7-2 and TRBJ2-6, is GAGVSQSPSNKVTEKGKDVELRCDPISGHTALYWYRQSLGQGLEFLIYFQGNSAPDKSGLPSDRFSAERTGGSVSTLTIQRTQQEDSAVYLCASSPTRPFGANVLTFGAGSRLTVL.

The genes are TRBV28 and TRBJ1-5, with TRBD1 as a possible D gene (6 bases). The CDR3 totals 14 residues. CDR1 is MDHEN and CDR2 is SYDVKM in the germline V gene. V lost 10 bases to trimming and J lost 5 bases, with 18 bases between them. Here the CDR3 reads CATRGGTRYQPQHF. The CDR3 DNA sequence: TGTGCCACCAGAGGCGGGACACGATATCAGCCCCAGCATTTT. Using reference TRBV28 and TRBJ1-5 for the parts outside the CDR3, the full variable domain is DVKVTQSSRYLVKRTGEKVFLECVQDMDHENMFWYRQDPGLGLRLIYFSYDVKMKEKGDIPEGYSVSREKKERFSLILESASTNQTSMYLCATRGGTRYQPQHFGDGTRLSIL.

The V gene is TRBV4-2, the J gene TRBJ2-3; 11 bases line up with TRBD2. The CDR3 contains 20 residues. Germline trimming cut 0 bases from V and 0 bases from J; bases unmatched to any gene: 11. Germline assignment: CDR1 LGHNA and CDR2 YNFKEQ. The CDR3 loop reads CASSQDPGTSGAPSTDTQYF. CDR3 nucleotide sequence: TGTGCCAGCAGCCAAGATCCTGGGACTAGCGGAGCACCTAGCACAGATACGCAGTATTTT.